This T cell receptor (beta chain) was captured in a study of shared clonotypes between healthy human individuals (dated by TCRdb to the early 2020s). For the wider study: Three men and two women, aged 18 to 49 years, made up the cohort. For each donor, CD4 naive and CD4 memory were each run on three plates, CD8 naive on two plates, and CD8 memory on one plate. To estimate repertoire size and how much clonotypes are shared between individuals, the study performed deep sequencing of blood TCR repertoires from roughly five healthy adults. Libraries were prepared and TCR repertoires were sequenced by different laboratories using diverse techniques, in order to increase sequencing depth and limit assay-specific biases. Between about 0.8 and 9 billion PBMCs per donor were obtained by leukapheresis. Beyond this particular receptor, the publication reports: Sampling was restricted to blood, and TCR repertoires in tissues likely differ from the TCR repertoires found in blood. Pairwise subsampling indicated that sequencing depth was expected to affect the degree of clonotype sharing among donors. Compared with non-shared clonotypes, clonotypes shared by all four sorted-subset donors had higher generation probabilities. Estimated clonotype richness was generally larger for naive than for memory subsets. Because the study included a small number of donors, the genetic and exposure-history diversity represented was limited. Incomplete sequencing was indicated by rarefaction of sorted-subset datasets, despite the large sequencing depth. Sharing across several donors was observed for about 5% of naive CD4, 3% to 4% of naive CD8, 2% to 2.5% of memory CD4, and around 0.4% of memory CD8 clonotypes.

The donors were healthy, HIV-negative adults who had no recently reported acute infections or vaccinations. Every donor was a Caucasian adult residing in Nashville, Tennessee, USA. CD4+ T cells were enriched by magnetic negative selection, after which naive cells were positively selected on CD45RA and the negative fraction was taken as the memory subset. Blood was obtained by leukapheresis, after which PBMCs were separated by Ficoll-Histopaque density gradient centrifugation and cryopreserved in liquid nitrogen vapor phase. Analytical flow cytometry was used to check the purity and quantity of every magnetically sorted T cell population. Genomic DNA was isolated from every sorted fraction and measured by UV absorbance on a Nanodrop 2000c. Using the deep immunoSEQ assay, multiplex PCR amplified TCR CDR3 regions from genomic DNA. For each cell subset, the extracted genomic DNA was distributed evenly across all wells of several immunoSEQ 96-well plates, and each plate served as one replicate. For sorted subsets, each replicate PCR was loaded with 150 to 250 ng genomic DNA, equivalent to 25,000 to 35,000 T cell genomes. Purified libraries were quantified with a Qubit 3.0 fluorometer, sized on a Bioanalyzer 2100, and re-quantified with the KAPA Library Quantification kit. Every immunoSEQ 96-well plate was sequenced on a dedicated single-read 150-cycle Illumina NextSeq 550 flow cell. Per the source publication's procedure: The immunoSEQ output contained only junctional sequences without quality scores, so filtering could not match that applied to full-length reads. Sequences were annotated with PyIR, a Python wrapper for IgBLAST v1.9, using IMGT germline references to assign V/J genes and CDR3. Any read was removed if the V/J assignment was weak (E-value above 1e-6), the CDR3 was missing, or the read contained stop codons, out-of-frame junctions, or ambiguous translated residues. V3J clonotypes were defined as sequences sharing an identical inferred V gene, J gene, and CDR3 amino acid sequence. To compute the percentage overlap between repertoires, the number of shared unique clonotypes was divided by the size of the smaller repertoire. Repertoire richness was assessed with RTK rarefaction, the Chao1 estimator, and Recon v2.1 estimates of unobserved clonotypes. Generation probabilities were computed with OLGA for all TCRbeta clonotypes obtained by the gDNA method from a handful of donors. Entries here come from immuneACCESS through TCRdb and include only in-frame sequences with V and J called. Some clones fail to appear in such tables; in the studies checked, an unresolved V gene covers under half of the shortfall, and the cause of the remainder is unknown. The V and J calls and clone size were taken over from that table, and D and trimming were inferred from the DNA. The sample yields roughly 1,500,000 clones; around 98.5% were counted once. The ten largest clonotypes hold approximately 0.38% of the sample.

CDR1 and CDR2 were assigned from the germline V gene as SGDLS and YYNGEE. V is pruned by 4 bases and J by 2 bases, leaving 8 bases of the junction without a gene match. The CDR3 runs 16 residues from the cysteine to the phenylalanine. Only the CDR3 region is kept as DNA, spanning 48 bases read in frame from base 1. Concerning this clone: Its specific antigen is unknown. The input lacks base qualities; no much larger clone sits a single base away.

In this chain, TRBV9 is recombined with TRBJ2-2, with 7 central nucleotides matching TRBD1. The sequenced sample was naive CD4+ T cells sorted from blood. Taken with the paper, the label for cell subset or site translates to: CD45RA+ positively selected. This TCR came from a man aged 30 to 39 in good health. The CDR3 here reads CASSSRDSTNTGELFF. The nucleotide sequence reads TGTGCCAGCAGCTCCCGGGACAGTACAAACACCGGGGAGCTGTTTTTT. With all but the CDR3 taken from the reference TRBV9 and TRBJ2-2 genes, the full variable domain is: DSGVTQTPKHLITATGQRVTLRCSPRSGDLSVYWYQQSLDQGLQFLIQYYNGEERAKGNILERFSAQQFPDLHSELNLSSLELGDSALYFCASSSRDSTNTGELFFGEGSRLTVL.